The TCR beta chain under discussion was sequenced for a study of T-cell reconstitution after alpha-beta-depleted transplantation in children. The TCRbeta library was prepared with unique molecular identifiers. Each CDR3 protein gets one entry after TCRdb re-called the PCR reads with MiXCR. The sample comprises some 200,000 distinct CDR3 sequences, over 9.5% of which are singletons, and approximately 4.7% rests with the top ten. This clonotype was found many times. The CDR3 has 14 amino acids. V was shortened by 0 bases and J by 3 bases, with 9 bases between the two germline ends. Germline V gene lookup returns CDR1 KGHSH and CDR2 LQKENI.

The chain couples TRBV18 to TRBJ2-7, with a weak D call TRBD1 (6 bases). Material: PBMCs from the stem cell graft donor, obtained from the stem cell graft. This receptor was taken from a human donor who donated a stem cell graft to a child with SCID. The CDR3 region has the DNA TGTGCCAGCTCACCACCGGACAGCCTCTACGAGCAGTACTTC. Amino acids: CASSPPDSLYEQYF.